One and the same sample provided the 8 T cell receptor beta chains below, sequenced in a study of Ad26.COV2.S vaccination and SARS-CoV-2 variants. Assay: immunoSEQ multiplex PCR; the TCRdb copy retains only in-frame clones and omits some. This sample has roughly 350,000 clones, with roughly 84% found just once. Treatment reported: over 15 received Ad26.COV2.S at low or high dose, single or two shots; about 5 received placebo; per-sample allocation not given. Sampling was done on day 63 after the first vaccine or placebo injection. This specimen was peripheral blood, taken in a trial of Ad26.COV2.S vaccine versus placebo. The receptors here all came from a person between 18 and 59 years old who received the Ad26.COV2.S COVID-19 vaccine or a placebo.

This sequence joins TRBV30 and TRBJ2-2, with 7 bases aligning to TRBD1. Germline loops: CDR1 GTSNPN, CDR2 SVGIG (reference sequence). This CDR3 comprises 14 residues. Trimming removed 3 bases from V and 6 bases from J; junction bases left unmatched: 7. The CDR3: CAWRKDREAGELFF. CDR3 DNA: TGTGCCTGGAGGAAAGACAGGGAAGCCGGGGAGCTGTTTTTT.

The chain combines TRBV7-9 with TRBJ1-1; 7 bases are a match to TRBD1. The V gene's germline CDR1 is SEHNR and CDR2 FQNEAQ (reference sequence). CDR3 length equals 15 residues. V was pared by 2 bases and J by 5 bases, with 8 bases of the junction left unmatched. CDR3 sequence: CASSLPDRLWTEAFF. In DNA form, the CDR3 reads TGTGCCAGCAGCTTACCGGACAGGCTATGGACTGAAGCTTTCTTT.

This chain links TRBV4-1 with TRBJ2-6, with D possibly being TRBD1 (6 bases). The CDR3 runs to 17 residues. V lost 4 bases, J lost 0 bases, and 13 bases lay in between. Per the germline V gene, CDR1 is MGHRA and CDR2 is YSYEKL. The CDR3 loop reads CASSLFTGNSGANVLTF. CDR3 sequence (DNA): TGCGCCAGCAGCCTGTTCACAGGGAACTCTGGGGCCAACGTCCTGACTTTC.

This sequence joins TRBV6-5 and TRBJ2-2, with D possibly matching TRBD1 (6 bases). The germline V and J ends were trimmed by 5 bases and 5 bases, with 12 bases remaining between them. The germline gives CDR1 MNHEY, CDR2 SVGAGI. This CDR3 has 14 residues. The CDR3 nucleotides are TGTGCCAGCAGTCGGGACGGGACAACCGGGGAGCTGTTTTTT. This encodes CASSRDGTTGELFF.

V and J are TRBV6-5 and TRBJ2-3; weak D call: TRBD2 (6 bases). V lost 10 bases to trimming and J lost 1 base, with 15 bases between them. Looked up from germline, CDR1 is MNHEY and CDR2 is SVGAGI. The CDR3 is 14 amino acids. In nucleotides, the CDR3 is TGTGCCACCAGACGGGAGCCCCGCACAGATACGCAGTATTTT. Translation gives CATRREPRTDTQYF.

This sequence joins TRBV5-1 and TRBJ2-7; the match to TRBD2 covers 10 bases. The junction had 6 bases not matched to a gene; V was cut back by 0 bases and J by 0 bases. Per the germline V gene, CDR1 is SGHRS and CDR2 is YFSETQ. CDR3 length: 17 residues. The CDR3 sequence is CASSLGRLAGVSYEQYF. For the CDR3, the DNA is TGCGCCAGCAGCTTGGGACGGCTAGCGGGAGTCTCCTACGAGCAGTACTTC.

The genes are TRBV27 and TRBJ1-2, with D uncertain. V was trimmed by 6 bases and J by 8 bases, leaving 19 bases between them. Germline CDR1 reads MNHEY; CDR2 reads SMNVEV (reference sequence). The CDR3 covers 14 residues. The CDR3 region is CASSSRTGMEGYTF. The CDR3, as DNA: TGTGCCAGCAGCTCCCGTACTGGGATGGAAGGCTACACCTTC.

This clone was counted once. The V gene is TRBV5-6, the J gene TRBJ1-2, with 9 nucleotides matching TRBD1. The CDR3 is made up of 13 amino acids. Germline V gives CDR1 SGHDT, CDR2 YYEEEE. Trimming at V came to 2 bases and at J to 11 bases, leaving 7 bases not matched to a gene. This chain's CDR3 is CASSFGQGPYYTF. CDR3 nucleotides: TGTGCCAGCAGCTTTGGACAGGGGCCCTATTACACCTTC.